The 9 T cell receptor beta chains listed next were all sequenced from one sample in a study of cytomegalovirus exposure and HLA in healthy donors. The PCR made use of 60 Vbeta and 13 Jbeta primers. The data were produced by immunoSEQ multiplex PCR, yet TCRdb's version contains in-frame clones alone and is incomplete. The sample has 150,000 to 200,000 clones; under 80% are singletons. The sequenced sample was PBMCs. The source is a man aged 35 to 55 in good health and CMV-seronegative.

The chain combines TRBV30 with TRBJ2-7; possible D gene TRBD1, 6 bases. Germline CDR1 reads GTSNPN; CDR2 reads SVGIG (reference sequence). The CDR3 has 11 residues. The V end lost 4 bases, the J end lost 6 bases, and 10 bases lay between the germline ends. CDR3 in amino acids: CAWTNRVEQYF. The CDR3 DNA sequence: TGTGCCTGGACGAACAGGGTCGAGCAGTACTTC.

The chain employs TRBV6-1 and TRBJ1-4; tentatively, D is TRBD1 (5 bases). From germline, CDR1 is MNHNS and CDR2 SASEGT. The ends were cut back, 2 bases at V and 2 bases at J, with 9 bases in the middle. The CDR3 consists of 15 residues. This CDR3 is CASSELKGTNEKLFF. For the CDR3, the DNA is TGTGCCAGCAGTGAATTAAAGGGGACTAATGAAAAACTGTTTTTT.

This clone was detected only a few times. The CDR3 region has the DNA TGTGCCATCAGCCGACAGGGGGCCGAAGAGCAGTACTTC. Its protein product is CAISRQGAEEQYF. The gene calls are TRBV10-3 and TRBJ2-7; 10 nucleotides match TRBD1. The junction had 6 bases not matched to a gene; V was cut back by 6 bases and J by 7 bases. The CDR3 contains 13 residues. Germline assignment: CDR1 ENHRY and CDR2 SYGVKD.

The V gene is TRBV19, the J gene TRBJ2-7, with 7 bases matching TRBD2. V shed 3 bases, J shed 3 bases, and the junction held 5 bases outside the gene matches. The CDR3 has 14 residues. Germline assignment: CDR1 LNHDA and CDR2 SQIVND (reference sequence). CDR3 sequence: CASSIWWGGYEQYF. DNA for the CDR3: TGTGCCAGTAGTATCTGGTGGGGGGGCTACGAGCAGTACTTC.

This clone was counted only a few times. CDR3 sequence reads: CASSLGGVNTEAFF. CDR3 DNA sequence: TGTGCCAGCAGCCTAGGGGGGGTGAACACTGAAGCTTTCTTT. The chain links TRBV7-6 to TRBJ1-1, with a possible D match to TRBD1 (6 bases). There are 14 residues in the CDR3. Trimming shortened V by 5 bases and J by 0 bases, and 10 bases separated the two germline ends. CDR1 SGHVS and CDR2 FNYEAQ come from the germline V gene.

J is TRBJ2-3 and V is TRBV15; 14 bases agree with TRBD2. Germline V gives CDR1 LNHNV, CDR2 YYDKDF (reference sequence). Losses at the gene ends were 1 base for V and 1 base for J; bases not matched to a gene: 4. This CDR3 contains 18 residues. CDR3 sequence reads: CATSRGLAGGPGTDTQYF. The CDR3 DNA is TGTGCCACCAGCAGAGGACTAGCGGGGGGGCCCGGCACAGATACGCAGTATTTT.

CDR3 sequence (DNA): TGCGCCAGCAGCCAATTCGCGACAGGGCCTAATGAAAAACTGTTTTTT. Its translation: CASSQFATGPNEKLFF. The rearrangement uses TRBV4-1 and TRBJ1-4; 7 bases line up with TRBD1. The germline gives CDR1 MGHRA, CDR2 YSYEKL. V dropped 2 bases and J dropped 3; count of bases not matched to a gene: 6. The CDR3 consists of 16 residues.

V is TRBV4-1 and J is TRBJ2-3; 8 positions agree with TRBD2. This CDR3 has 13 amino acids. The V and J ends lost 0 bases and 9 bases, in that order; junction bases with no gene match: 2. CDR1 MGHRA and CDR2 YSYEKL come from the germline V gene. The CDR3 DNA is TGCGCCAGCAGCCAAGACCCTAGCGGGACGCAGTATTTT. The encoded protein is CASSQDPSGTQYF.

This clone was seen a handful of times. This sequence joins TRBV6-5 and TRBJ2-5; TRBD2 aligns across 8 bases. The end of the DNA is better explained by TRBJ2-7, so the J call may be wrong. Per germline, CDR1 MNHEY and CDR2 SVGAGI. CDR3 length: 15 residues. This CDR3 reads CASSYTGGSFNEQYF. In DNA, the CDR3 is TGTGCCAGCAGTTACACGGGGGGGAGTTTTAACGAGCAGTACTTC.